This TCR beta chain was captured by sequencing in a study of beta chain features in type 1 diabetes. V shed 5 bases and J shed 4 bases, with 12 bases lying between them. This CDR3 is 13 amino acids long. Germline values: CDR1 SEHNR, CDR2 FQNEAQ (reference sequence). This clone was seen a handful of times. The antigen remains undetermined. Whole-study findings and limits: Type 1 diabetes patients showed a moderate but significant shortening of TCRB CDR3s in all four CD4+ subsets.

The entirety of the isolated RNA underwent reverse transcription, so expressed TCRB transcripts were sequenced. Here immunoSEQ multiplex PCR was the method, and the copy in TCRdb shows in-frame clones only, minus some. The sample carries about 650,000 clones, 9.5% to 15% recorded once. The chain joins TRBV7-9 to TRBJ2-7, with D perhaps TRBD2 (5 bases). The sample was naive CD4+ T cells from blood. This TCR was recovered from a young man with type 1 diabetes. CDR3 amino acids: CASSRVEDYEQYF. The CDR3 coding sequence is TGTGCCAGCAGCCGAGTGGAGGATTACGAGCAGTACTTC. The full variable domain, with the rest looked up from reference TRBV7-9 and TRBJ2-7, is DTGVSQNPRHKITKRGQNVTFRCDPISEHNRLYWYRQTLGQGPEFLTYFQNEAQLEKSRLLSDRFSAERPKGSFSTLEIQRTEQGDSAMYLCASSRVEDYEQYFGPGTRLTVT.